The present entry profiles one T cell receptor (beta chain) with its context. Its antigen is as yet unknown. This sample is part of a study of high-grade serous ovarian cancer treatment subgroups. Data came from immunoSEQ multiplex PCR; TCRdb stores just in-frame clones and leaves some out. The data hold about 8,000 clones, with more than 55% observed a single time. Study findings and constraints: The analyses considered CDR3 and ignored CDR1 and CDR2. Bulk tumor TCR sequencing gave no spatial information.

This CDR3 has 15 amino acids. V was shortened by 3 bases and J by 0 bases, with 8 bases between the two germline ends. Germline CDR1 KGHSH, CDR2 LQKENI. The tumor samples were collected prior to definitive surgery or chemotherapy. This TCR was sampled from a human donor with high-grade serous ovarian cancer. Sequencing was done on a sample of tumor tissue. The V call is TRBV18, the J call TRBJ2-2; D unresolved. CDR3 nucleotides: TGTGCCAGCTCACCCGCAAGGTCGAACACCGGGGAGCTGTTTTTT. It specifies CASSPARSNTGELFF.